Shown below are 19 T cell receptor beta chains from a single sample sequenced in a study of identifying expanded T cells in peripheral blood. The table came from immunoSEQ multiplex PCR; TCRdb's copy has only in-frame clones and leaves some out. The sample contains 85,000 to 100,000 clones, about 91% of which appear only once. Sequenced input: blood. The source is a person aged 18 to 75 in good health.

This rearrangement joins TRBV11-2 to TRBJ2-5, with a possible D match to TRBD2 (6 bases). V gave up 4 bases and J gave up 3 bases, with 12 bases separating them. This CDR3 has 14 residues. Germline loops: CDR1 SGHAT, CDR2 FQNNGV. The CDR3 sequence: CASSSRDSEETQYF. CDR3 sequence (DNA): TGTGCCAGCAGCTCCCGGGACTCTGAAGAGACCCAGTACTTC.

The rearrangement links TRBV5-6 to TRBJ1-6; unclear D gene. This CDR3 contains 16 residues. V dropped 1 base and J dropped 9 bases, with 17 bases sitting between them. Germline V lookup: CDR1 SGHDT, CDR2 YYEEEE. CDR3: CASSLSARATASPLHF. DNA for the CDR3: TGTGCCAGCAGCTTGTCCGCACGAGCGACGGCTTCACCCCTCCACTTT.

This chain uses TRBV5-5 with TRBJ2-7; TRBD1 matches 7 bases. Germline CDR1 is SGHKS and CDR2 is YYEKEE (reference sequence). The CDR3 runs to 14 residues. V gave up 4 bases and J gave up 4 bases; unmatched junction bases: 8. The CDR3: CASSKRQGWYEQYF. CDR3 bases: TGTGCCAGCAGCAAACGACAGGGATGGTACGAGCAGTACTTC.

The chain's CDR3 is CASRSTDTQYF. The CDR3 nucleotides read TGTGCCAGCAGATCCACAGATACGCAGTATTTT. V is TRBV6-1 and J is TRBJ2-3; unclear D gene. The CDR3 is 11 residues long. Trimming removed 6 bases at V and 2 bases at J, with 3 bases between. CDR1 is MNHNS and CDR2 is SASEGT in the germline V gene.

The rearrangement joins TRBV7-9 to TRBJ2-1; 8 bases map to TRBD1. CDR3 length: 15 residues. The germline CDR1 and CDR2 sequences are SEHNR and FQNEAQ (reference sequence). Trimming at V came to 5 bases and at J to 3 bases, leaving 6 bases not matched to a gene. The CDR3 reads CASSPDRGYYNEQFF. Written as DNA, the CDR3 is TGTGCCAGCAGCCCTGACAGGGGTTACTACAATGAGCAGTTCTTC.

The V and J genes are TRBV6-6 and TRBJ2-7; the D is unclear. This CDR3 is 12 amino acids long. Germline V gene data show CDR1 as MNHNY and CDR2 as SVGAGI (reference sequence). V dropped 4 bases and J dropped 4 bases, with 8 bases sitting between them. CDR3 sequence: CASSSDTYEQYF. The CDR3 DNA reads TGTGCCAGCAGTTCCGACACGTACGAGCAGTACTTC.

The chain links TRBV15 to TRBJ2-5; D gene unclear. The CDR3 length is 14 residues. Germline V lookup: CDR1 LNHNV, CDR2 YYDKDF (reference sequence). The V end was cut by 8 bases, the J end by 0 bases, with 13 bases between. CDR3 bases: TGTGCCACCGCGCCTGCGGCTAACCAAGAGACCCAGTACTTC. The encoded protein is CATAPAANQETQYF.

The chain employs TRBV7-2 and TRBJ2-3; TRBD1 might be the D (5 bases). The V gene lost 2 bases and the J gene lost 4 bases, with 13 bases spanning the gap. The CDR3 totals 15 residues. CDR1 is SGHTA and CDR2 is FQGNSA in the germline V gene. The CDR3 nucleotides read TGTGCCAGCAGCTTAAGGGGCCAGCCCTCAGATACGCAGTATTTT. It encodes CASSLRGQPSDTQYF.

The chain has TRBV4-1 and TRBJ1-1, with D perhaps matching TRBD1 (5 bases). The V and J ends lost 3 bases and 5 bases respectively, with 16 bases between them. The CDR3 runs to 15 residues. Germline V lookup: CDR1 MGHRA, CDR2 YSYEKL. CDR3 in amino acids: CASSHGGFGKTEAFF. CDR3 bases: TGCGCCAGCAGCCACGGGGGTTTCGGAAAAACTGAAGCTTTCTTT.

The chain is built from TRBV2 and TRBJ2-3, with a weak D call TRBD2 (6 bases). Trimming took 8 bases from V and 6 from J, leaving 21 bases between them. CDR3 length: 15 residues. Germline V gives CDR1 SNHLY, CDR2 FYNNEI. The CDR3 sequence is CASSSSGLQTDTQYF. The CDR3 DNA reads TGTGCCAGCTCGAGCTCGGGACTCCAAACGGATACGCAGTATTTT. Using reference TRBV2 and TRBJ2-3 for the parts outside the CDR3, the full variable domain is EPEVTQTPSHQVTQMGQEVILRCVPISNHLYFYWYRQILGQKVEFLVSFYNNEISEKSEIFDDQFSVERPDGSNFTLKIRSTKLEDSAMYFCASSSSGLQTDTQYFGPGTRLTVL.

The chain has TRBV27 and TRBJ1-2; possibly TRBD1 for D (5 bases). Trimming shortened V by 6 bases and J by 2 bases, and 16 bases separated the two germline ends. The CDR3 spans 15 residues. Looked up from germline, CDR1 is MNHEY and CDR2 is SMNVEV (reference sequence). CDR3 sequence reads: CASSFGPGRNYGYTF. The CDR3 DNA follows: TGTGCCAGCAGCTTCGGACCGGGACGGAACTATGGCTACACCTTC.

The chain carries TRBV18 and TRBJ2-1, with 12 bases aligning to TRBD2. The V gene's germline CDR1 is KGHSH and CDR2 LQKENI. The CDR3 consists of 15 residues. Trimming took 2 bases from V and 5 from J; bases not matched to a gene: 1. CDR3 protein: CASSPGLAGNNEQFF. In DNA, the CDR3 is TGTGCCAGCTCACCAGGACTAGCGGGAAACAATGAGCAGTTCTTC.

V is TRBV9 and J is TRBJ1-2, with no clear D. CDR3 length equals 14 residues. Germline V gene lookup returns CDR1 SGDLS and CDR2 YYNGEE. Trimming stripped 0 bases from V and 7 bases from J, with 13 bases between. The CDR3 is CASSVDEIVGGYTF. DNA for the CDR3: TGTGCCAGCAGCGTAGACGAGATCGTAGGTGGCTACACCTTC.

This chain links TRBV7-9 with TRBJ2-7, with D possibly being TRBD2 (5 bases). Germline assignment: CDR1 SEHNR and CDR2 FQNEAQ (reference sequence). With 0 bases removed from V and 2 bases from J, the gap between germline ends came to 8 bases. The CDR3 spans 14 residues. DNA for the CDR3: TGTGCCAGCAGCTTAGCGGGAGAACCCTACGAGCAGTACTTC. Protein: CASSLAGEPYEQYF.

The sample holds one count of this clone. The chain uses TRBV6-5 and TRBJ1-2; 7 positions match TRBD1. With V trimmed by 5 bases and J by 3 bases, 3 bases remained unmatched. The CDR3 loop spans 13 amino acids. Germline V gives CDR1 MNHEY, CDR2 SVGAGI. The CDR3 coding sequence is TGTGCCAGCAGTCGCACAGGGGACTATGGCTACACCTTC. It is translated as CASSRTGDYGYTF.

The rearrangement joins TRBV21-1 to TRBJ2-7; the table gives TRBD1 as D, unverified against the DNA. TRBV21-1 is a pseudogene segment. The CDR3 consists of 15 residues. CDR3: CASSIPGESSYEQYF. The CDR3 DNA sequence: TGTGCCAGCAGCATCCCAGGGGAGAGCTCCTACGAGCAGTACTTC.

CDR3 DNA: TGTGCCAGCACCTTGGGACTAGCGGTTTACAATGAGCAGTTCTTC. It codes for CASTLGLAVYNEQFF. The rearrangement uses TRBV6-1 and TRBJ2-1; 11 bases align to TRBD2. Trimming cost V 7 bases and J 4 bases; bases outside gene matches: 6. Germline V gene data show CDR1 as MNHNS and CDR2 as SASEGT. The CDR3 is made up of 15 amino acids.

V is TRBV7-9 and J is TRBJ1-2, with TRBD1 matching over 9 bases. This CDR3 region has 14 residues. Germline CDR1 SEHNR, CDR2 FQNEAQ (reference sequence). J was trimmed by 5 bases and V by 5 bases; bases with no gene match: 6. DNA of the CDR3: TGTGCCAGCAGCCGGGACAGGGAAAGGTATGGCTACACCTTC. It yields the protein CASSRDRERYGYTF.

The chain is built from TRBV18 and TRBJ2-7, with TRBD2 matching over 14 bases. Germline values: CDR1 KGHSH, CDR2 LQKENI. The CDR3 sequence is 14 residues long. Losses at the gene ends were 6 bases for V and 6 bases for J; bases not matched to a gene: 4. CDR3 sequence reads: CASSAGTSGSEQYF. The CDR3 bases are TGTGCCAGCTCCGCCGGGACTAGCGGGAGCGAGCAGTACTTC.